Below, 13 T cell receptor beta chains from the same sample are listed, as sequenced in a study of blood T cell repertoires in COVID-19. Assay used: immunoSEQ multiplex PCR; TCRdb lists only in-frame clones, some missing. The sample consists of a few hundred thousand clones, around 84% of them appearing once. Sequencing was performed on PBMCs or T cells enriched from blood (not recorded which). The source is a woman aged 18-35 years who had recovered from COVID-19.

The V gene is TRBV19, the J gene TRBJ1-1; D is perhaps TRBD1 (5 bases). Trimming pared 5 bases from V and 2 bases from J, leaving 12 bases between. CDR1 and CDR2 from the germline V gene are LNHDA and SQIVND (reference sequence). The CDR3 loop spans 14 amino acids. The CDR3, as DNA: TGTGCCAGTAGTTGGTGGGGGGGAAACACTGAAGCTTTCTTT. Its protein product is CASSWWGGNTEAFF. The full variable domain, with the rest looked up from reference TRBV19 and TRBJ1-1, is DGGITQSPKYLFRKEGQNVTLSCEQNLNHDAMYWYRQDPGQGLRLIYYSQIVNDFQKGDIAEGYSVSREKKESFPLTVTSAQKNPTAFYLCASSWWGGNTEAFFGQGTRLTVV.

CDR3 protein: CASSIFLGEAFF. In nucleotides, the CDR3 is TGTGCCAGTAGTATTTTCCTCGGTGAAGCTTTCTTT. The chain links TRBV19 to TRBJ1-1, with D hard to call. The V end was cut by 3 bases, the J end by 7 bases, with 9 bases between. There are 12 residues in the CDR3. CDR1 and CDR2 from the germline V gene are LNHDA and SQIVND (reference sequence).

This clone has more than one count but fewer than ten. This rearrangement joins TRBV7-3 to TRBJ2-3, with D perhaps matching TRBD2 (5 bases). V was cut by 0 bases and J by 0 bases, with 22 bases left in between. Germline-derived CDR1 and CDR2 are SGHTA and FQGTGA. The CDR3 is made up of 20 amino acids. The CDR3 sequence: CASSLTETLARLASTDTQYF. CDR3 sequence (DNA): TGTGCCAGCAGCTTAACTGAGACGTTGGCGCGGCTAGCTAGCACAGATACGCAGTATTTT.

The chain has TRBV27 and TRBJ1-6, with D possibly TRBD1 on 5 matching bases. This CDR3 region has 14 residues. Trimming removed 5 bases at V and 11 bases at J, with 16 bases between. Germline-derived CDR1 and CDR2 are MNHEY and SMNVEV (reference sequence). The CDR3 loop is CASSPRLGGTPLHF. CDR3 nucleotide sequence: TGTGCCAGCAGTCCCCGTCTGGGGGGGACACCCCTCCACTTT.

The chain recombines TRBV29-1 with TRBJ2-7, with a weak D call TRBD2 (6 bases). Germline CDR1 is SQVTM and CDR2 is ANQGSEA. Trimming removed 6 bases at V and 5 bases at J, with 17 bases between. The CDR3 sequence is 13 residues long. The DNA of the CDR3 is TGCAGCGTGGAGGGGCAGGGTCTCGACGAGCAGTACTTC. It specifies CSVEGQGLDEQYF.

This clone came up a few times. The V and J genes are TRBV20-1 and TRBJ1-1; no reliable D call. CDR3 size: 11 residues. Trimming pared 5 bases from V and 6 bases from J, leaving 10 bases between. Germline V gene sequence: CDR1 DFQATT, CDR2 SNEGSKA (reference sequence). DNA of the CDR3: TGCAGTGCTTCCCCCTCTGCTGAAGCTTTCTTT. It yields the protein CSASPSAEAFF.

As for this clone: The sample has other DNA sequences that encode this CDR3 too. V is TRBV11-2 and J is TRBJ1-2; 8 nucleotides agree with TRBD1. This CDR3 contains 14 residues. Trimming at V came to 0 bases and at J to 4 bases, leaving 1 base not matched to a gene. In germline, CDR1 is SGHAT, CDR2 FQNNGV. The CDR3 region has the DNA TGTGCCAGCAGCTTAGACGGACAGGGCTATGGCTACACCTTC. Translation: CASSLDGQGYGYTF.

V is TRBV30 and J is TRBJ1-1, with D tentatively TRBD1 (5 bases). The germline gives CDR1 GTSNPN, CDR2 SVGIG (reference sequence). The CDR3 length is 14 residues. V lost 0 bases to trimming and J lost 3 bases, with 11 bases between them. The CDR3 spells CAWSVLAGDTEAFF. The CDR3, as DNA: TGTGCCTGGAGTGTGCTGGCGGGGGACACTGAAGCTTTCTTT.

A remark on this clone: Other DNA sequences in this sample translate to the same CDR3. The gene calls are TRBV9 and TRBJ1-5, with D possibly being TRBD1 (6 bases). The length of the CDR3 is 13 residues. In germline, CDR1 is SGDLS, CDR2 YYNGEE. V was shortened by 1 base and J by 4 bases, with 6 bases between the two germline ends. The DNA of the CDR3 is TGTGCCAGCAGCGTACAGGGGAATCAGCCCCAGCATTTT. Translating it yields CASSVQGNQPQHF. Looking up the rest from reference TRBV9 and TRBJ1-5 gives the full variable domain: DSGVTQTPKHLITATGQRVTLRCSPRSGDLSVYWYQQSLDQGLQFLIQYYNGEERAKGNILERFSAQQFPDLHSELNLSSLELGDSALYFCASSVQGNQPQHFGDGTRLSIL.

CDR3 in amino acids: CASSVGVVGLAGFANTGELFF. The CDR3 DNA is TGTGCCAGCAGCGTAGGTGTTGTCGGGCTAGCGGGATTCGCGAACACCGGGGAGCTGTTTTTT. The rearrangement joins TRBV9 to TRBJ2-2; 9 positions match TRBD2. V was clipped by 0 bases and J by 0 bases; unmatched bases: 15. CDR1 and CDR2 from the germline V gene are SGDLS and YYNGEE. This CDR3 region has 21 residues.

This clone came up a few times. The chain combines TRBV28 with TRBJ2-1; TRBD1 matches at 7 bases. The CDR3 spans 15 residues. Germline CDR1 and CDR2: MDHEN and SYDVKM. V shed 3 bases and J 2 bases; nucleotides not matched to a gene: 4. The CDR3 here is CASSFRDSAYNEQFF. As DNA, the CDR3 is TGTGCCAGCAGTTTCAGGGACAGCGCCTACAATGAGCAGTTCTTC.

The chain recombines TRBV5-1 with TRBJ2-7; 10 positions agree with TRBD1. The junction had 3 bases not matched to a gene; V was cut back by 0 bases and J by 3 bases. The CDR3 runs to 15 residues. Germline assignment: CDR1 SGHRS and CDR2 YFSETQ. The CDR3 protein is CASSLGTGGYYEQYF. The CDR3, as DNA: TGCGCCAGCAGCTTGGGGACAGGGGGGTACTACGAGCAGTACTTC.

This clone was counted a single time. The CDR3 spells CSVSGGDDNEQFF. In nucleotides, the CDR3 is TGCAGCGTCAGCGGGGGGGACGACAATGAGCAGTTCTTC. The V gene is TRBV29-1, the J gene TRBJ2-1; 10 nucleotides match TRBD2. The germline CDR1 and CDR2 sequences are SQVTM and ANQGSEA. The CDR3 is 13 residues long. Trimming took 6 bases from V and 5 from J; bases not matched to a gene: 4.